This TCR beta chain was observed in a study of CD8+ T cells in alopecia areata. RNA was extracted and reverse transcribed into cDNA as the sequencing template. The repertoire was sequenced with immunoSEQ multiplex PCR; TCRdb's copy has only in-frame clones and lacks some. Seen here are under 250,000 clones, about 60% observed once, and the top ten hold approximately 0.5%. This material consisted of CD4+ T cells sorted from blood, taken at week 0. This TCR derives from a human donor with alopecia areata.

The CDR3: CASKDGPSTGELFF. CDR3 coding DNA: TGTGCCAGCAAGGACGGCCCGAGCACCGGGGAGCTGTTTTTT. J is TRBJ2-2 and V is TRBV5-6; no reliable D call. V lost 6 bases, J lost 4 bases, and 13 bases lay in between. This CDR3 has 14 amino acids. The germline gives CDR1 SGHDT, CDR2 YYEEEE.